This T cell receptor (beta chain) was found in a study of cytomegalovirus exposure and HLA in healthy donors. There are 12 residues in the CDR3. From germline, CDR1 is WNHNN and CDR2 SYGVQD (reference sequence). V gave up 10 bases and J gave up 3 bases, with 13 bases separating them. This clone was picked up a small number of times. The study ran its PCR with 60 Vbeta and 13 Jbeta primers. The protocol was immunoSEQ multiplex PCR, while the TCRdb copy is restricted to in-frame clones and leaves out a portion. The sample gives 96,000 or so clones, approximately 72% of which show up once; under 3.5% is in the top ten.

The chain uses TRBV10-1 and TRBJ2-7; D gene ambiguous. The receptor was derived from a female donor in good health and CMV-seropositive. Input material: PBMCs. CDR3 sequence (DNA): TGCGCCAACAAAGAAAAATTCTACGAGCAGTACTTC. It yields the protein CANKEKFYEQYF.